Listed below are T cell receptor beta chains from one sample, sequenced in a study of cytomegalovirus exposure and HLA in healthy donors. TCRdb's table, derived via immunoSEQ multiplex PCR, lists solely in-frame clones and lacks some. Among about 130,000 clones listed, about 66% were seen once. Sequenced material: PBMCs. These receptors were obtained from a man aged 25-45 years in good health and CMV-seropositive. Both conserved end residues are part of each CDR3. D genes are given only for firm matches. A clone size is listed for some rows: how often the clone was seen (once, few, many), or a class if it is expanded.

v_call	clone_size	d_call	j_call	cdr3_nt	cdr3_aa
TRBV11-2	-	-	TRBJ1-4	TGTGCCAGCAGCTTGGAGATAGGTGTGGAAAAACTGTTTTTT	CASSLEIGVEKLFF
TRBV10-3	-	TRBD2	TRBJ2-2	TGTGCCATCAGTGAGGCTAGCGGGAAGGGCACCGGGGAGCTGTTTTTT	CAISEASGKGTGELFF
TRBV7-3	-	-	TRBJ2-2	TGTGCCAGCAGCCCGAGTAACGCCGGGGAGCTGTTTTTT	CASSPSNAGELFF
TRBV5-1	-	TRBD2	TRBJ2-7	TGCGCCAGCAGGGGACTAGCGGGGGACTACGAGCAGTACTTC	CASRGLAGDYEQYF
TRBV30	-	-	TRBJ1-2	TGTGCCTGGCAGGCAGATCTGCCTGGCTACACCTTC	CAWQADLPGYTF
TRBV19	-	TRBD2	TRBJ2-3	TGTGCCAGTAGTCCGGGAGGAGGCCACACAGATACGCAGTATTTT	CASSPGGGHTDTQYF
TRBV7-8	-	TRBD2	TRBJ2-3	TGTGCCAGCAGCTTCCTTCTAGCGGAGGCCCTCACAGATACGCAGTATTTT	CASSFLLAEALTDTQYF
TRBV4-2	-	TRBD1	TRBJ1-3	TGTGCCAGCAGCCAAGACCAGGGGGGTTACACCATATATTTT	CASSQDQGGYTIYF
TRBV12-5	-	TRBD2	TRBJ2-1	TGTGCTAGTGGTTGGGGTAGCGGGAGTAGTAATGAGCAGTTCTTC	CASGWGSGSSNEQFF
TRBV12-5	once	TRBD1	TRBJ2-1	TGTGCTAGTGACAGAGAAGGGACAGAGAAGTACAATGAGCAGTTCTTC	CASDREGTEKYNEQFF
TRBV7-9	-	-	TRBJ2-7	TGTGCCAGCAGCTTGGGCAGGTCCTACGAGCAGTACTTC	CASSLGRSYEQYF
TRBV6-1	-	-	TRBJ2-5	TGTGCCAGCAGCCTAGGGGCCCTACAAGAGACCCAGTACTTC	CASSLGALQETQYF
TRBV6-5	-	TRBD2	TRBJ2-1	TGTGCCAGCAGTTACACTAGCGGGAGGGAGGTGAGTGAGCAGTTCTTC	CASSYTSGREVSEQFF
TRBV2	-	TRBD1	TRBJ1-2	TGTGCCAGCAATCCGGGACAGAGGGGCTACACCTTC	CASNPGQRGYTF
TRBV11-2	few	TRBD1	TRBJ1-2	TGTGCCAGCACCGAACAGGGGTCCGGCTACACCTTC	CASTEQGSGYTF
TRBV27	few	TRBD2	TRBJ2-1	TGTGCCAGCAGTTTGCGACTAGCGGACAATGAGCAGTTCTTC	CASSLRLADNEQFF
TRBV28	few	-	TRBJ1-1	TGTGCCAGCAGTTTAGTAGCGGGCCAAGGGGCTTTCTTT	CASSLVAGQGAFF
TRBV6-1	-	-	TRBJ2-7	TGTGCCAGCACTCTTCTGGGGGCAGTCGACGAGCAGTACTTC	CASTLLGAVDEQYF
TRBV7-8	-	-	TRBJ2-7	TGTGCCAGCAGCTACATAACAGAGGGCTACGAGCAGTACTTC	CASSYITEGYEQYF
TRBV19	-	-	TRBJ1-1	TGTGCCAGTAGTATTCGTACGAGAACTGAAGCTTTCTTT	CASSIRTRTEAFF
TRBV5-1	-	TRBD2	TRBJ2-7	TGCGCCAGCAGCTGGACTAGCAGGGTCTACGAGCAGTACTTC	CASSWTSRVYEQYF
TRBV5-1	-	TRBD2	TRBJ2-3	TGCGCCAGCAGCTTGGCGGGAGGCGTCACAGATACGCAGTATTTT	CASSLAGGVTDTQYF
TRBV6-5	-	TRBD2	TRBJ2-1	TGTGCCAGCAGTTATAGCGGGAGCTCCTACAATGAGCAGTTCTTC	CASSYSGSSYNEQFF
TRBV4-3	-	TRBD2	TRBJ2-1	TGCGCCAGCAGCCACGCTGGCGGGAGGAACTATGAGCAGTTCTTC	CASSHAGGRNYEQFF
TRBV28	-	-	TRBJ2-7	TGTGCCAGCAGATCACAGGCGAACTACGAGCAGTACTTC	CASRSQANYEQYF
TRBV13	-	TRBD1	TRBJ2-5	TGTGCCAGCAGCTACGGGACAGGGGAGACCCAGTACTTC	CASSYGTGETQYF
TRBV2	-	-	TRBJ2-6	TGTGCCAGCAACCCACAGGGACCTCAGGCCAACGTCCTGACTTTC	CASNPQGPQANVLTF
TRBV25-1	-	TRBD1	TRBJ1-6	TGTGCCAGCAGACAAACCGGGACAGGTTTAGTCGGTTCACCCCTCCACTTT	CASRQTGTGLVGSPLHF
TRBV25-1	-	-	TRBJ2-4	TGTGCCAGCAGTGCCTTTACAGGGAGGGTGAACATTCAGTACTTC	CASSAFTGRVNIQYF
TRBV5-4	-	-	TRBJ1-1	TGTGCCAGCAGCTTGGTTGGGGGCCCTGAAGCTTTCTTT	CASSLVGGPEAFF
TRBV28	-	-	TRBJ1-2	TGTGCCAGCAGTTTGTCAGGGGCGCGAATCTATGGCTACACCTTC	CASSLSGARIYGYTF
TRBV2	few	-	TRBJ2-7	TGTGCCAGCAGTGTACAAGGGGGGGCGGAGCAGTACTTC	CASSVQGGAEQYF
TRBV5-8	-	-	TRBJ2-3	TGTGCCAGCAGCTTTTTGGGGAGTGGCCCAGATACGCAGTATTTT	CASSFLGSGPDTQYF
TRBV2	-	TRBD2	TRBJ2-5	TGTGCCAGCAGTGAACTAGGCGGGGGACAAGAGACCCAGTACTTC	CASSELGGGQETQYF
TRBV15	-	-	TRBJ2-3	TGTGCCACTGAAGCGGGACAGGACGCGATCACAGATACGCAGTATTTT	CATEAGQDAITDTQYF
TRBV6-1	few	-	TRBJ1-1	TGTGCCAGCAGTGATTTGACATCGACTGAAGCTTTCTTT	CASSDLTSTEAFF
TRBV9	few	-	TRBJ2-3	TGTGCCAGCAGCGTGGACTACCTGACCGACACAGATACGCAGTATTTT	CASSVDYLTDTDTQYF
TRBV5-1	few	TRBD2	TRBJ2-3	TGCGCCAGCAGCCCGACTAGCTTCGGGGAGACAGATACGCAGTATTTT	CASSPTSFGETDTQYF
TRBV5-4	-	-	TRBJ2-5	TGTGCCAGCAGCCGAACGCGGGGCCGAGAGACCCAGTACTTC	CASSRTRGRETQYF
TRBV5-1	-	TRBD1	TRBJ1-1	TGCGCCAGCAGCTTAGGACAGGGTAAGAGAACTTTCTTT	CASSLGQGKRTFF
TRBV5-6	-	-	TRBJ2-3	TGTGCCAGCAGCTTGAACGGACTACACTCGACAGATACGCAGTATTTT	CASSLNGLHSTDTQYF
TRBV5-6	-	TRBD2	TRBJ2-7	TGTGCCAGCAGCTTGGTCGGAGCGGGAGCCTACGAGCAGTACTTC	CASSLVGAGAYEQYF
TRBV6-5	-	TRBD1	TRBJ2-7	TGTGCCAGCAGCCGCGGGACAGGGCGTAACTACGAGCAGTACTTC	CASSRGTGRNYEQYF
TRBV2	once	TRBD2	TRBJ2-5	TGTGCCAGCAGTGCACTAGCGGGAGGTGGGACCCAGTACTTC	CASSALAGGGTQYF
TRBV28	-	TRBD1	TRBJ1-5	TGTGCCAGCAGTTTATACAGGGGGACTGTCGGGCAGCCCCAGCATTTT	CASSLYRGTVGQPQHF
TRBV28	-	-	TRBJ1-2	TGTGCCAGCAGCCGGGATTACTATGGCTACACCTTC	CASSRDYYGYTF
TRBV2	once	TRBD1	TRBJ2-3	TGTGCCAGCAGTGGACAGGGGGCGGGAGGAGATACGCAGTATTTT	CASSGQGAGGDTQYF
TRBV28	-	-	TRBJ1-5	TGTGCCAGCAGGACCGGGGAGTCTTATAGCAATCAGCCCCAGCATTTT	CASRTGESYSNQPQHF
TRBV5-1	once	-	TRBJ2-5	TGCGCCAGCAGCTTGGGGTCAGGGGCCCTTTGGGAGCAGTACTTC	CASSLGSGALWEQYF
TRBV27	-	-	TRBJ2-6	TGTGCCAGCAGACGGTACTCTGGGGCCAACGTCCTGACTTTC	CASRRYSGANVLTF
TRBV13	-	TRBD1	TRBJ2-7	TGTGCCAGCAGTAGGGGCGGGACAGGCGCGTTCGAGCAGTACTTC	CASSRGGTGAFEQYF
TRBV27	-	TRBD2	TRBJ2-7	TGTGCCAGCAGTTATTTAGCGGGTGACACCTACGAGCAGTACTTC	CASSYLAGDTYEQYF
TRBV2	few	-	TRBJ1-5	TGTGCCAGCAGCGCGATCCGGGAACAGCCCCAGCATTTT	CASSAIREQPQHF
TRBV11-2	once	-	TRBJ1-2	TGTGCCAGCAGCCCAAACAGGGATGGCTACACCTTC	CASSPNRDGYTF
TRBV29-1	-	TRBD1	TRBJ2-7	TGCAGCGTCCCCGTTGGGACAGGGGCCCCTCGTGAGCAGTACTTC	CSVPVGTGAPREQYF
TRBV6-1	once	-	TRBJ1-2	TGTGCCACGGCCCCCGAGGCCTATGGCTACACCTTC	CATAPEAYGYTF
TRBV6-5	few	TRBD1	TRBJ1-2	TGTGCCAGCATAGGACAGGGGTATGGCTACACCTTC	CASIGQGYGYTF
TRBV6-1	-	-	TRBJ2-7	TGTGCCAGCAGTTTCCAGGGGCATGACGAGCAGTACTTC	CASSFQGHDEQYF
TRBV11-3	-	-	TRBJ2-2	TGTGCCAGCAGCTTCCAGGGAAGCACCGGGGAGCTGTTTTTT	CASSFQGSTGELFF